This T cell receptor beta chain was documented in a study of cytomegalovirus exposure and HLA in healthy donors. This CDR3 region has 15 residues. Trimming at V came to 0 bases and at J to 10 bases, leaving 5 bases not matched to a gene. Germline CDR1 is SGHRS and CDR2 is YFSETQ. PCR amplification relied on 60 Vbeta primers (plus 13 Jbeta primers). Repertoires were generated with immunoSEQ multiplex PCR, while TCRdb's copy carries only in-frame clones and drops some. The sample lists about 98,000 clones, around 73% occurring once. This chain joins TRBV5-1 and TRBJ1-6; 9 bases map to TRBD1. Sequenced sample: PBMCs. The source is a female donor in good health and CMV-seronegative. The CDR3 sequence is CASSLDGTGSSPLHF. CDR3 nucleotides: TGCGCCAGCAGCTTGGATGGGACAGGGTCCTCACCCCTCCACTTT.